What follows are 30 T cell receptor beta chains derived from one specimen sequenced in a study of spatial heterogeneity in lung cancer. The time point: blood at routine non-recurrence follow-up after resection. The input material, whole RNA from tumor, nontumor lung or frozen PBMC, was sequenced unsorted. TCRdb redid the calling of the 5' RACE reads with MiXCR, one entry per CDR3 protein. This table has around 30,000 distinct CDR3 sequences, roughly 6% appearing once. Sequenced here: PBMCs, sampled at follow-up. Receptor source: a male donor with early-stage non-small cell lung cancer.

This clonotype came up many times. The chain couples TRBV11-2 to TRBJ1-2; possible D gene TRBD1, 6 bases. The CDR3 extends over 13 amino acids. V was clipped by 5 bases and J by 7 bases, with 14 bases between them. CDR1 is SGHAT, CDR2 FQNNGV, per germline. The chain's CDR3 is CASSPRQVGGYTF. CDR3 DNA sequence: TGTGCCAGCAGCCCACGACAGGTTGGTGGCTACACCTTC.

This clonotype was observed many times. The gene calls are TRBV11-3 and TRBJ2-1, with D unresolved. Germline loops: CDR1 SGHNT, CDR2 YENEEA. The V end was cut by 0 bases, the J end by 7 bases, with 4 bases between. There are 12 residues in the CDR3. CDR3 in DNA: TGTGCCAGCAGCTTAGACAAAAATGAGCAGTTCTTC. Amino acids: CASSLDKNEQFF.

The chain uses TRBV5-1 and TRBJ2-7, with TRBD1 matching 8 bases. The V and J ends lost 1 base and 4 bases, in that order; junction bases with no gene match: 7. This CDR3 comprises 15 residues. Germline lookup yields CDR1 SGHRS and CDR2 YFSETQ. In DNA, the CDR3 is TGCGCCAGCAGCTTGTCAGGACAGGGCTTTTACGAGCAGTACGTC. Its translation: CASSLSGQGFYEQYV.

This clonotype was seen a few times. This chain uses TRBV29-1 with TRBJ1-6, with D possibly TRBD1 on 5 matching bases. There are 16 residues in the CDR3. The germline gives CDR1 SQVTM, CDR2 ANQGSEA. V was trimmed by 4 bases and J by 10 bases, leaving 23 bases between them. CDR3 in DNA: TGCAGCGTTGGAGGGGAAGGGGCCGGATCAGGGTCACCCCTCCACTTT. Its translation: CSVGGEGAGSGSPLHF.

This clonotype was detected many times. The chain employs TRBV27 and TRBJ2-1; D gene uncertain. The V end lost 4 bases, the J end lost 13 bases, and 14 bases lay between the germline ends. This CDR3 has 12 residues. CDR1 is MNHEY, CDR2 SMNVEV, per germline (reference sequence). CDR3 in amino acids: CASSSRGTSQFF. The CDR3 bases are TGTGCCAGCAGTTCCCGAGGAACTTCCCAGTTCTTC.

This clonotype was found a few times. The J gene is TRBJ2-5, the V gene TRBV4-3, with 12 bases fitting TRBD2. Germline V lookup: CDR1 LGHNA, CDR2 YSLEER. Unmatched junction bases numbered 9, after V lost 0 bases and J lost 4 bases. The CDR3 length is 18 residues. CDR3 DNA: TGCGCCAGCAGCCAAGACCTAGCGGGGGGGCTATCCCCAGAGACCCAGTACTTC. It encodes CASSQDLAGGLSPETQYF.

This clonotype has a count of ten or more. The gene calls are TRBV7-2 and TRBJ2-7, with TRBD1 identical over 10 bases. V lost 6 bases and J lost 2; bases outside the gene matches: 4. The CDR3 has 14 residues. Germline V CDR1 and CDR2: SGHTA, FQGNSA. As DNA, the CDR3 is TGTGCCAGCAGAACCGGGACAGGGGCCTACGAGCAGTACTTC. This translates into CASRTGTGAYEQYF.

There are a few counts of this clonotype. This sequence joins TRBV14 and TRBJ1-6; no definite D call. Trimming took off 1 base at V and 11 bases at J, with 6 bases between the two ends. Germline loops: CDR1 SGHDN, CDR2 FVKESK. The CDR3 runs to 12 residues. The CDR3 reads CASSQAVPPLHF. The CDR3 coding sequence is TGTGCCAGCAGCCAAGCAGTGCCACCCCTCCACTTT.

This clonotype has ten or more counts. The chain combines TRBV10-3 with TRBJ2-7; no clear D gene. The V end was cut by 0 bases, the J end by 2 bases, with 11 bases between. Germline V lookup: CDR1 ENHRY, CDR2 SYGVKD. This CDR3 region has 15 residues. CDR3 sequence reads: CAISESTSLPYEQYF. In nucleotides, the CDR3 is TGTGCCATCAGTGAGTCGACAAGTTTACCCTACGAGCAGTACTTC.

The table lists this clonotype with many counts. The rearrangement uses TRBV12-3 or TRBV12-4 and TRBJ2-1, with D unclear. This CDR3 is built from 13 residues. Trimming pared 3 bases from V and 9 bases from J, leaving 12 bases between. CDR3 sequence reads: CASSLVGLGEQFF. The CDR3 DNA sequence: TGTGCCAGCAGTTTGGTGGGCCTTGGTGAGCAGTTCTTC.

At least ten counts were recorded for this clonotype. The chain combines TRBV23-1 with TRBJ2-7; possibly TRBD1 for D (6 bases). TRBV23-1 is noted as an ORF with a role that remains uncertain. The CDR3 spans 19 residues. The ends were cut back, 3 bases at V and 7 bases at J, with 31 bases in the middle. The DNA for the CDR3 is TGCGCCAGCAGTCACCCCCATTATCCCCGGGACATCCCGATGCGGGAGCAGTACGTC. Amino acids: CASSHPHYPRDIPMREQYV.

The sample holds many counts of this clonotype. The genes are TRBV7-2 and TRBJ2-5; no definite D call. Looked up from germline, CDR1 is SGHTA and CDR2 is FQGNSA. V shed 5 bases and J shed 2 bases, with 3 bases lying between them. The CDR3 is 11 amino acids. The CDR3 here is CASSIQETQYF. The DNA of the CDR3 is TGTGCCAGCAGCATTCAAGAGACCCAGTACTTC.

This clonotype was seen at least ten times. CDR3 in amino acids: CASSLMLGTEKLFF. The DNA of the CDR3 is TGTGCCAGCAGTTTAATGCTGGGAACGGAAAAACTGTTTTTT. The J gene is TRBJ1-4, the V gene TRBV27; D not certain. Germline V gene data show CDR1 as MNHEY and CDR2 as SMNVEV (reference sequence). The germline V and J ends were trimmed by 2 bases and 8 bases, with 12 bases remaining between them. CDR3 size: 14 residues.

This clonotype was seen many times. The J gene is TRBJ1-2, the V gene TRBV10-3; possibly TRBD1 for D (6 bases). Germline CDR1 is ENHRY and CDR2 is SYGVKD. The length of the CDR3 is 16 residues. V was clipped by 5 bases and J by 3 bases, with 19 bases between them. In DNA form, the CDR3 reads TGTGCCATCAGTCGATTCACCGGGACATCGGACTATGGCTACACCTTC. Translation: CAISRFTGTSDYGYTF.

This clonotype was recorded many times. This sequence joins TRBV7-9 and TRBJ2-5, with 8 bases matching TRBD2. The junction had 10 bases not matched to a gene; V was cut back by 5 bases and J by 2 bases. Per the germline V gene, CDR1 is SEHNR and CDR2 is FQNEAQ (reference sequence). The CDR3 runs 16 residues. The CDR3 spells CASSANPGGVQETQYF. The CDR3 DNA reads TGTGCCAGCAGCGCAAACCCCGGGGGGGTACAAGAGACCCAGTACTTC.

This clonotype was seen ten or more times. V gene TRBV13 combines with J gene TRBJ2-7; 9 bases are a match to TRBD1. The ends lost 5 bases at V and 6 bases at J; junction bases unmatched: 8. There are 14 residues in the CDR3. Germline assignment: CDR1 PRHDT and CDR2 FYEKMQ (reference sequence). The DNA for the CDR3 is TGTGCCAGCAGCCCCTGGGACAGGGACAGCGAGCAGTACGTC. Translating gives CASSPWDRDSEQYV.

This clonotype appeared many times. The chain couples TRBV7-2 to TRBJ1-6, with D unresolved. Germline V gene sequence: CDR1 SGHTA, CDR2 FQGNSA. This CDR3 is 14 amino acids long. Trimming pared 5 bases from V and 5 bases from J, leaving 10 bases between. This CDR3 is CASSRDRDNSPLHF. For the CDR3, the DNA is TGTGCCAGCAGCCGGGATAGGGATAATTCACCCCTCCACTTT.

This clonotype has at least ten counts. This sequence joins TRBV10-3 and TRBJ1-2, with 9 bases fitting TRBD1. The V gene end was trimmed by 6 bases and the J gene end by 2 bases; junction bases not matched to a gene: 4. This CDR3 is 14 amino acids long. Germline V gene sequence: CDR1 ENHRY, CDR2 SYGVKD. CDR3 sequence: CAIRPGQGNYGYTF. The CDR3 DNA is TGTGCCATCAGACCGGGACAGGGAAACTATGGCTACACCTTC.

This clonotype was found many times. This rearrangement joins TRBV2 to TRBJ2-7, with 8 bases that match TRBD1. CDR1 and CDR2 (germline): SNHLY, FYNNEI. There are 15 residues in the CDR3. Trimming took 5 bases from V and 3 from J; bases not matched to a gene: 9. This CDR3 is CASSSATGVFYEQYF. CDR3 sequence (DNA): TGTGCCAGCAGTTCCGCGACAGGGGTCTTCTACGAGCAGTACTTC.

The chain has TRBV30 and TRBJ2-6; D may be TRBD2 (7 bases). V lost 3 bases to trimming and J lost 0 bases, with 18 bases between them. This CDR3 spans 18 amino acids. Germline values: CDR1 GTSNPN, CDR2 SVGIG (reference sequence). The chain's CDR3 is CAWSGGRDTTSGANVLTF. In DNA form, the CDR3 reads TGTGCCTGGAGCGGAGGGAGGGACACGACCTCTGGGGCCAACGTCCTGACTTTC.

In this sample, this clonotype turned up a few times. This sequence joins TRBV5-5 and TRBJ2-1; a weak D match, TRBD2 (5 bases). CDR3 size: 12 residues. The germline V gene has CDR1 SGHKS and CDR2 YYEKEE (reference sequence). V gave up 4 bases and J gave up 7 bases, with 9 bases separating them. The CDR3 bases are TGTGCCAGCAGCCTGGACTGGAATGAGCAGTTCTTC. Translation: CASSLDWNEQFF.

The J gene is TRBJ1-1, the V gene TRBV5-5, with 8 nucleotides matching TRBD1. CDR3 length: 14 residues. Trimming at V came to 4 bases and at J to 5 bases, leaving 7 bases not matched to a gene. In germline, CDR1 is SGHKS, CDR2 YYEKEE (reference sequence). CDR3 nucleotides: TGTGCCAGCAGCACGACAGGGGAGTGGACTGAAGCTTTCTTT. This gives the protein CASSTTGEWTEAFF.

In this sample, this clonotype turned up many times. Here the CDR3 reads CASSHPGYGYTF. The CDR3 DNA sequence: TGTGCCAGCAGCCACCCTGGGTATGGCTACACCTTC. The chain combines TRBV3-1 with TRBJ1-2; D is ambiguous. Germline assignment: CDR1 LGHDT and CDR2 YNNKEL (reference sequence). The CDR3 is 12 amino acids. The V gene lost 3 bases and the J gene lost 5 bases, with 7 bases spanning the gap.

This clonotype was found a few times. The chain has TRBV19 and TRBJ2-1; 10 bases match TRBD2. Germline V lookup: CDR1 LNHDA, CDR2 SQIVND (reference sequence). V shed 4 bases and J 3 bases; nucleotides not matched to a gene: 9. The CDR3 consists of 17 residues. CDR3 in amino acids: CASSTPGLAGDYNEQFF. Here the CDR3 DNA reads TGTGCCAGTAGTACCCCAGGGCTAGCGGGAGACTACAATGAGCAGTTCTTC.

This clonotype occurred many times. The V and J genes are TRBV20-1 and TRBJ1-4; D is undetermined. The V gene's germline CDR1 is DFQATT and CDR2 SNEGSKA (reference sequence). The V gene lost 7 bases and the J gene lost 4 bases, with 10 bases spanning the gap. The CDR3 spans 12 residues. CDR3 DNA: TGCAGTGTGGGGTGGAGTAATGAAAAACTGTTTTTT. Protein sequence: CSVGWSNEKLFF.

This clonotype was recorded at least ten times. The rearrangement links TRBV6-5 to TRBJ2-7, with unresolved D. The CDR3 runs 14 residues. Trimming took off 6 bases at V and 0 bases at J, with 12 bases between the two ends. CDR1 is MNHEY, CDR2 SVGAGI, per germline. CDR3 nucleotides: TGTGCCAGCAGACTATCACCCGTCTCCTACGAGCAGTACGTC. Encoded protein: CASRLSPVSYEQYV.

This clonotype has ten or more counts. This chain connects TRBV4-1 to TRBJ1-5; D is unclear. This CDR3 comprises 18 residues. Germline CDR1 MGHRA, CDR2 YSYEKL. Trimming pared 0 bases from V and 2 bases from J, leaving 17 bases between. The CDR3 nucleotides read TGCGCCAGCAGCCAAGATAGCGGTGGGCGCAGACGCAATCAGCCCCAGCATTTT. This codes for CASSQDSGGRRRNQPQHF.

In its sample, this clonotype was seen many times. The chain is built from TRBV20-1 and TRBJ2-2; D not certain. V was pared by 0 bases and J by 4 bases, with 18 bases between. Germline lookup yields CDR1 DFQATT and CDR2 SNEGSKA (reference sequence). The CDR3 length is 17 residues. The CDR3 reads CSARDFSSALGTGELFF. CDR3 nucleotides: TGCAGTGCTAGAGATTTTTCATCAGCGCTCGGCACCGGGGAGCTGTTTTTT.

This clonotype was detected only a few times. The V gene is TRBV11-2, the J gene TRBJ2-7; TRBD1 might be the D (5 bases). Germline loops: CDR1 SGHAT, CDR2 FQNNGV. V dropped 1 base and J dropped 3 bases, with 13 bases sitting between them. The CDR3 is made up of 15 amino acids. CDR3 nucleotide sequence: TGTGCCAGCAGCTTAGGAGTCGCAGGGTACTACGAGCAGTACGTC. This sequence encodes CASSLGVAGYYEQYV.

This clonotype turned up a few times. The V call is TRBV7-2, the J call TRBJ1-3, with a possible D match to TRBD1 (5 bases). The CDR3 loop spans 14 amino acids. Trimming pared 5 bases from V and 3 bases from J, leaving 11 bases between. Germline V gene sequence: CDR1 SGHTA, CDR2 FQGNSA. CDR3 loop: CASSPGTIGNTIYF. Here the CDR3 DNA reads TGTGCCAGCAGCCCAGGGACCATTGGAAACACCATATATTTT. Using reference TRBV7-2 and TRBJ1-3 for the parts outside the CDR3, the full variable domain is GAGVSQSPSNKVTEKGKDVELRCDPISGHTALYWYRQSLGQGLEFLIYFQGNSAPDKSGLPSDRFSAERTGGSVSTLTIQRTQQEDSAVYLCASSPGTIGNTIYFGEGSWLTVV.